Shown below are 8 T cell receptor beta chains from a single sample sequenced in a study of breast tumors, draining lymph nodes, adjacent tissues. The lymph nodes were axillary draining lymph nodes from breast cancer patients. In TCRdb, the multiplex PCR reads were re-called with MiXCR into one record per CDR3 protein. The data contain approximately 210,000 distinct CDR3 sequences, less than 40% of them singletons. The specimen was axillary lymph node tissue. These TCRs come from a female donor with breast cancer. Some clones in this sample may be carry-over from other donors' samples.

This clonotype was observed a handful of times. This sequence joins TRBV6-2 or TRBV6-3 and TRBJ1-4; 7 bases map to TRBD1. The CDR3 has 14 amino acids. V was clipped by 6 bases and J by 7 bases; unmatched bases: 8. Per germline, CDR1 MNHEY and CDR2 SVGEGT. CDR3 protein: CASSKTGDTEKLFF. The CDR3 DNA reads as TGTGCCAGCAGCAAAACAGGGGACACTGAAAAACTGTTTTTT.

J is TRBJ1-1 and V is TRBV2; no definite D call. CDR1 and CDR2 (germline): SNHLY, FYNNEI. The V end lost 2 bases, the J end lost 1 base, and 8 bases lay between the germline ends. This CDR3 region has 14 residues. This CDR3 is CASSELAANTEAFF. The CDR3 region has the DNA TGTGCCAGCAGTGAATTGGCAGCGAACACTGAAGCTTTCTTT.

The chain links TRBV7-6 to TRBJ1-4; perhaps TRBD1 as D (6 bases). V was cut by 5 bases and J by 4 bases, with 26 bases left in between. CDR1 and CDR2 (germline): SGHVS, FNYEAQ. CDR3 length equals 19 residues. CDR3 DNA sequence: TGTGCCAGCAGCGCGGGGACTAGCGGGGGGGCGAGGAATAATGAAAAACTGTTTTTT. This codes for CASSAGTSGGARNNEKLFF.

This chain links TRBV7-9 with TRBJ1-4, with D perhaps matching TRBD1 (5 bases). This CDR3 contains 15 residues. V was shortened by 5 bases and J by 5 bases, with 15 bases between the two germline ends. Per germline, CDR1 SEHNR and CDR2 FQNEAQ (reference sequence). In DNA form, the CDR3 reads TGTGCCAGCAGCGCCGTTGGGGGGAAGAATGAAAAACTGTTTTTT. Amino acid sequence: CASSAVGGKNEKLFF.

This clonotype was recorded many times. The rearrangement uses TRBV4-1 and TRBJ2-5; the match to TRBD2 covers 11 bases. V was pared by 2 bases and J by 0 bases, with 2 bases of the junction left unmatched. The CDR3 contains 16 residues. Germline V lookup: CDR1 MGHRA, CDR2 YSYEKL. This CDR3 reads CASSQPGLADQETQYF. CDR3 coding DNA: TGCGCCAGCAGCCAACCGGGACTAGCGGACCAAGAGACCCAGTACTTC.

The gene calls are TRBV6-5 and TRBJ2-5; TRBD1 agrees at 7 bases. CDR1 and CDR2 from the germline V gene are MNHEY and SVGAGI. V shed 5 bases and J 1 base; nucleotides not matched to a gene: 10. The CDR3 is made up of 16 amino acids. Written as DNA, the CDR3 is TGTGCCAGCAGTCCAGCACAGGGGTTCTCCCAAGAGACCCAGTACTTC. It codes for CASSPAQGFSQETQYF.

The rearrangement links TRBV7-2 to TRBJ2-3, with 8 bases matching TRBD1. The J call may be incorrect, as the DNA end agrees better with TRBJ1-5. Per the germline V gene, CDR1 is SGHTA and CDR2 is FQGNSA. This CDR3 has 15 residues. The CDR3 reads CASSFRDRLTDTQHF. CDR3 sequence (DNA): TGTGCCAGCAGCTTCCGGGACAGGCTCACAGATACGCAGCATTTT.

V and J are TRBV27 and TRBJ2-2; 10 bases fit TRBD2. V dropped 5 bases and J dropped 6; count of bases not matched to a gene: 3. This CDR3 contains 14 residues. Germline V gene data show CDR1 as MNHEY and CDR2 as SMNVEV (reference sequence). CDR3 bases: TGTGCCAGCAGTCTAGCGGGGGCGGCCGGGGAGCTGTTTTTT. This translates into CASSLAGAAGELFF.